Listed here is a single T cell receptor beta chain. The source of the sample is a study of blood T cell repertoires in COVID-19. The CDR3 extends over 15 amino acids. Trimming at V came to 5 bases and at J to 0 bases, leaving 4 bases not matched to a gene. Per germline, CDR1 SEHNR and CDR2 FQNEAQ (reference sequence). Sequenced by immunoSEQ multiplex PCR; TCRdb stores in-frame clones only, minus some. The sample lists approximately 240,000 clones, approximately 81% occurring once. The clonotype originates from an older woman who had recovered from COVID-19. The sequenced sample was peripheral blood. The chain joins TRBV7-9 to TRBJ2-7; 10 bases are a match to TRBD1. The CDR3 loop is CASSNRQGASYEQYF. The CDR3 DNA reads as TGTGCCAGCAGCAATCGACAGGGGGCCTCCTACGAGCAGTACTTC.